This entry describes one T cell receptor beta chain. Antigen: not known. The data were taken from a study of chemoradiotherapy in HPV16-positive cancers. Study-level points and caveats: Non-HPV-specific T cells did not expand in tumors during treatment, whereas candidate HPV-specific clones and E7-related motifs did. HPV-responsive T-cell expansion during chemoradiotherapy was linked to improved recurrence-free survival in HPV16-positive patients.

Over chemoradiotherapy, repertoires were sampled more than once. Trimming took off 4 bases at V and 1 base at J, with 13 bases between the two ends. This CDR3 region has 16 residues. Germline CDR1 and CDR2: LNHDA and SQIVND (reference sequence). Sequencing was performed with immunoSEQ multiplex PCR; in TCRdb, only in-frame clones are kept and a portion is missing. This sample has approximately 50,000 clones, with roughly 90% found just once. The sequencing used blood, collected from a patient who underwent chemoradiotherapy. The rearrangement joins TRBV19 to TRBJ2-2; a possible D gene is TRBD2 (6 bases). The TCR was taken from a human donor with HPV-associated anogenital cancer. The CDR3 is CASSTLAGLNTGELFF. CDR3 sequence (DNA): TGTGCCAGTAGTACGCTCGCGGGGCTGAACACCGGGGAGCTGTTTTTT.